The 13 T cell receptor beta chains listed next were all sequenced from one sample in a study of blood T cell repertoires in COVID-19. Only in-frame clones appear in the TCRdb table, and some are missing; sequencing was by immunoSEQ multiplex PCR. The sample contains fewer than 350,000 clones, 70% to 90% of which appear only once. What was sequenced was peripheral blood. The receptors originated from a woman between 65 and 79 years old with COVID-19, enrolled during active disease.

V gene TRBV7-2 combines with J gene TRBJ1-1, with 7 bases identical to TRBD1. The CDR3 loop spans 15 amino acids. CDR1 is SGHTA, CDR2 FQGNSA, per germline. The junction had 6 bases not matched to a gene; V was cut back by 4 bases and J by 1 base. DNA of the CDR3: TGTGCCAGCAGCTCCCAGGGGGTGGAGAACACTGAAGCTTTCTTT. It yields the protein CASSSQGVENTEAFF.

This CDR3 reads CASSSPRAGYGYTF. The CDR3 nucleotides are TGTGCCAGCAGCTCCCCGAGGGCAGGCTATGGCTACACCTTC. The genes are TRBV21-1 and TRBJ1-2. TRBV21-1 is reported as a pseudogene. The CDR3 is 14 residues long.

The CDR3 is CASSLGILAGNYEQYF. The CDR3 DNA is TGTGCCAGCAGCTTAGGGATCCTAGCGGGGAACTACGAGCAGTACTTC. The chain couples TRBV7-2 to TRBJ2-7; 9 bases are shared with TRBD2. Trimming removed 1 base from V and 3 bases from J; junction bases left unmatched: 7. This CDR3 contains 16 residues. Per the germline V gene, CDR1 is SGHTA and CDR2 is FQGNSA.

The chain combines TRBV29-1 with TRBJ1-1, with no clear D. CDR3 length: 11 amino acids. Trimming pared 4 bases from V and 3 bases from J, leaving 6 bases between. Germline V gives CDR1 SQVTM, CDR2 ANQGSEA. This CDR3 is CSVARDTEAFF. The DNA for the CDR3 is TGCAGCGTTGCCCGGGACACTGAAGCTTTCTTT.

A few counts support this clone. This rearrangement joins TRBV14 to TRBJ2-7; the D gene is possibly TRBD1 (5 bases). V shed 2 bases and J shed 5 bases, with 10 bases lying between them. The CDR3 has 13 residues. Germline-derived CDR1 and CDR2 are SGHDN and FVKESK. DNA for the CDR3: TGTGCCAGCAGCCAATGGGGCGGCCACGAGCAGTACTTC. This codes for CASSQWGGHEQYF.

The gene calls are TRBV19 and TRBJ1-2, with TRBD1 matching over 7 bases. Germline CDR1 is LNHDA and CDR2 is SQIVND (reference sequence). V lost 6 bases, J lost 8 bases, and 9 bases stayed unmatched. CDR3 length: 13 amino acids. The CDR3, as DNA: TGTGCCAGTAGGGATTTCGGACAGGAAGGCTACACCTTC. This gives the protein CASRDFGQEGYTF.

This clone was recorded at least ten times. The J gene is TRBJ1-1, the V gene TRBV7-8, with TRBD1 identical over 10 bases. This CDR3 is 17 amino acids long. V lost 7 bases, J lost 2 bases, and 13 bases stayed unmatched. CDR1 is SGHVS, CDR2 FQNEAQ, per germline. CDR3 sequence reads: CASKHLTGTGVNTEAFF. The CDR3 DNA reads as TGTGCCAGCAAACACCTCACCGGGACAGGGGTTAACACTGAAGCTTTCTTT.

This chain connects TRBV5-6 to TRBJ1-6; no clear D gene. This CDR3 is 15 amino acids long. Germline V gene sequence: CDR1 SGHDT, CDR2 YYEEEE. The germline V and J ends were trimmed by 0 bases and 9 bases, with 13 bases remaining between them. The CDR3 here is CASSLGGFGASPLHF. The DNA for the CDR3 is TGTGCCAGCAGCTTGGGAGGGTTTGGAGCTTCACCCCTCCACTTT.

The rearrangement links TRBV12-3 or TRBV12-4 to TRBJ1-6, with D possibly TRBD1 on 6 matching bases. Deletions cut 8 bases from V and 10 bases from J, with 15 bases between. This CDR3 comprises 13 residues. CDR3 sequence: CASQRSGESPLHF. CDR3 bases: TGTGCCAGCCAAAGGTCAGGGGAATCACCCCTCCACTTT.

The V and J genes are TRBV27 and TRBJ2-3, with 9 bases that match TRBD2. The CDR3 is 15 amino acids. CDR1 and CDR2 (germline): MNHEY, SMNVEV (reference sequence). The trim removed 2 bases at V and 5 bases at J, leaving 5 bases unmatched. The CDR3: CASSLAGGPGDTQYF. DNA for the CDR3: TGTGCCAGCAGTTTAGCGGGGGGGCCTGGAGATACGCAGTATTTT.

The gene calls are TRBV28 and TRBJ1-1, with D uncertain. The CDR3 totals 15 residues. Trimming pared 4 bases from V and 1 base from J, leaving 13 bases between. Germline V gene lookup returns CDR1 MDHEN and CDR2 SYDVKM. The CDR3: CASSSPQVSNTEAFF. The CDR3, as DNA: TGTGCCAGCAGTTCACCGCAGGTGTCGAACACTGAAGCTTTCTTT.

The chain carries TRBV19 and TRBJ1-5, with a weak D call TRBD1 (5 bases). The CDR3 has 12 amino acids. V was cut by 8 bases and J by 7 bases, with 12 bases left in between. Germline CDR1 LNHDA, CDR2 SQIVND (reference sequence). Written as DNA, the CDR3 is TGTGCCAGTGGGCAGGGAGGCCAGCCCCAGCATTTT. This gives the protein CASGQGGQPQHF.

The chain recombines TRBV4-2 with TRBJ2-2; possible D gene TRBD2, 6 bases. With 4 bases removed from V and 8 bases from J, the gap between germline ends came to 17 bases. Germline V gene lookup returns CDR1 LGHNA and CDR2 YNFKEQ. The CDR3 has 15 amino acids. CDR3 coding DNA: TGTGCCAGCAGCCCATTAGCGGCCCCAATGGGGGAGCTGTTTTTT. Its protein is CASSPLAAPMGELFF.